This T cell receptor (beta chain) appears in the sequencing data of a study of regulatory T cells in long-lasting Graves disease. Study-level results: Thyroid tissue was not studied; only peripheral blood was. The sample size was small, and this may have reduced accuracy. Segments TRBV28, TRBJ1-2 and TRBJ2-5 showed preferential usage in persistent disease.

CDR3 length equals 15 residues. Germline V CDR1 and CDR2: DFQATT, SNEGSKA (reference sequence). Trimming pared 1 base from V and 0 bases from J, leaving 10 bases between. iRepertoire HTBI primers and Arm-PCR of CDR3 regions built TCR beta libraries. TCRdb independently ran MiXCR on the multiplex PCR reads; one entry per CDR3 protein. The repertoire has 360,000 or so distinct CDR3 sequences, roughly 25% of them found once; the top ten carry 25% to 30%. The time point denotes: persistent/refractory GD, antithyroid drugs over 5 years with positive TRAb. From RNA extracted from PBMCs, the TCR library was made. As for this clonotype: Antigen specificity is unknown.

The material was peripheral blood mononuclear cells (PBMCs), obtained when the disease was refractory, from a patient treated with antithyroid drugs. The chain combines TRBV20-1 with TRBJ2-1; possible D gene TRBD2, 6 bases. The clonotype originates from a woman in her thirties or forties with Graves disease. In DNA, the CDR3 is TGCAGTGCTAGAGGTCTAGCGAACTCCTACAATGAGCAGTTCTTC. This sequence encodes CSARGLANSYNEQFF.